The 17 T cell receptor beta chains listed next were all sequenced from one sample in a study of shared clonotypes between healthy human individuals. Repertoires were generated with immunoSEQ multiplex PCR, while TCRdb's copy carries only in-frame clones and drops some. The sample shows over a million clones, approximately 72% of them seen only once. The sample taken for sequencing was memory CD4+ T cells sorted from blood. Subset: CD45RA-negative fraction. These receptors originate from a man aged 18 to 35 in good health.

The gene calls are TRBV29-1 and TRBJ2-5, with 7 positions matching TRBD2. The length of the CDR3 is 13 residues. In germline, CDR1 is SQVTM, CDR2 ANQGSEA. V lost 7 bases, J lost 0 bases, and 5 bases stayed unmatched. The CDR3 DNA follows: TGCAGCGCTCTGGGGGGGAACCAAGAGACCCAGTACTTC. Translation: CSALGGNQETQYF.

This sequence joins TRBV6-1 and TRBJ2-2; D is ambiguous. CDR1 is MNHNS, CDR2 SASEGT, per germline. Between the trimmed V and J ends, which lost 8 bases and 5 bases, there was a span of 18 bases. The CDR3 runs 15 residues. CDR3 sequence (DNA): TGTGCCAGCTCCCGGGTTATTCCAGTGACCGGGGAGCTGTTTTTT. Translating gives CASSRVIPVTGELFF.

The chain is built from TRBV5-1 and TRBJ2-1, with TRBD2 matching over 8 bases. Germline V lookup: CDR1 SGHRS, CDR2 YFSETQ. Trimming took 5 bases from V and 12 from J; bases not matched to a gene: 16. This CDR3 region has 15 residues. DNA of the CDR3: TGCGCCAGCAGTTTAGCGACTAGCGCCCCGCCAAGGCAGTTCTTC. This codes for CASSLATSAPPRQFF.

The chain links TRBV10-3 to TRBJ1-1; 7 positions match TRBD1. J lost 1 base, V lost 6 bases, and 5 bases had no gene match. CDR1 is ENHRY, CDR2 SYGVKD, per germline. The CDR3 extends over 14 amino acids. The CDR3 nucleotides are TGTGCCATCAGACATGGACAGGAGAACACTGAAGCTTTCTTT. It yields the protein CAIRHGQENTEAFF.

V usage is TRBV5-6 and J usage is TRBJ2-1; D remains ambiguous. The CDR3 length is 14 residues. V lost 0 bases and J 5 bases, leaving 9 bases between the germline ends. Germline V gene data show CDR1 as SGHDT and CDR2 as YYEEEE. CDR3 region: CASSLGGIHNEQFF. CDR3 sequence (DNA): TGTGCCAGCAGCTTGGGGGGTATCCACAATGAGCAGTTCTTC.

In regard to this clone: No conserved phenylalanine or tryptophan ends this CDR3, so it is likely a read error. It is unclear where the CDR3 begins or ends on the DNA, so no DNA is shown, and the CDR3 is as TCRdb lists it. V is TRBV5-1 and J is TRBJ2-3; TRBD1, as called in the table, went unchecked against the DNA. Termini included, the CDR3 measures 13 amino acids. CDR1 is SGHRS and CDR2 is YFSETQ in the germline V gene. Here the CDR3 reads CASSWPPGQGLKG.

This chain uses TRBV7-2 with TRBJ2-7; 12 bases match TRBD2. V shed 3 bases and J 2 bases; nucleotides not matched to a gene: 2. Germline assignment: CDR1 SGHTA and CDR2 FQGNSA. This CDR3 comprises 15 residues. DNA for the CDR3: TGTGCCAGCAGCTTCAGGACTAGCGGGACCTACGAGCAGTACTTC. Translating gives CASSFRTSGTYEQYF.

J is TRBJ2-5 and V is TRBV12-5, with D perhaps TRBD1 or TRBD2 (5 bases each). V lost 6 bases and J lost 2, with 13 bases in between. The CDR3 spans 14 residues. The germline CDR1 and CDR2 sequences are LGHNT and FRNRAP. The CDR3 DNA reads TGTGCTAGTGGCACGGGACGGACTCAAGAGACCCAGTACTTC. Translating it yields CASGTGRTQETQYF. Supplemented by reference TRBV12-5 and TRBJ2-5, the full variable domain reads DARVTQTPRHKVTEMGQEVTMRCQPILGHNTVFWYRQTMMQGLELLAYFRNRAPLDDSGMPKDRFSAEMPDATLATLKIQPSEPRDSAVYFCASGTGRTQETQYFGPGTRLLVL.

The V call is TRBV5-1, the J call TRBJ2-7; D uncertain. The CDR3 contains 14 residues. V was shortened by 2 bases and J by 0 bases, with 9 bases between the two germline ends. CDR1 is SGHRS and CDR2 is YFSETQ in the germline V gene. CDR3 sequence (DNA): TGCGCCAGCAGCTTTACCGCTAACTCCTACGAGCAGTACTTC. Protein: CASSFTANSYEQYF.

The chain links TRBV5-6 to TRBJ2-7; TRBD2 might be the D (5 bases). Deletions cut 1 base from V and 5 bases from J, with 13 bases between. This CDR3 has 14 amino acids. CDR1 and CDR2 from the germline V gene are SGHDT and YYEEEE. The CDR3 DNA reads as TGTGCCAGCAGCTTGTTGAGAGGGATCCACGAGCAGTACTTC. This encodes CASSLLRGIHEQYF.

This clone has a single count. V usage is TRBV27 and J usage is TRBJ2-7; the D gene is possibly TRBD1 (6 bases). Germline V lookup: CDR1 MNHEY, CDR2 SMNVEV (reference sequence). V lost 4 bases and J lost 9, with 16 bases in between. This CDR3 is 13 amino acids long. The DNA of the CDR3 is TGTGCCAGCAGTTCACAATACAGGGAAGCGCAGTACTTC. Translating it yields CASSSQYREAQYF.

This rearrangement joins TRBV10-3 to TRBJ2-1; the D is unclear. Germline values: CDR1 ENHRY, CDR2 SYGVKD. The CDR3 totals 13 residues. V lost 2 bases to trimming and J lost 8 bases, with 10 bases between them. In DNA, the CDR3 is TGTGCCATCAGTGAGAGCTGGTCAGATGAGCAGTTCTTC. This encodes CAISESWSDEQFF.

This clone was observed once. The V gene is TRBV7-3, the J gene TRBJ2-3; D ambiguous. Germline CDR1 and CDR2: SGHTA and FQGTGA. The germline V and J ends were trimmed by 2 bases and 2 bases, with 8 bases remaining between them. The CDR3 length is 14 residues. The DNA for the CDR3 is TGTGCCAGCAGCTTAGACGCGCTCACAGATACGCAGTATTTT. Translated: CASSLDALTDTQYF.

About this clone: Being one base from a much bigger clone, this may be a read error. V gene TRBV7-2 combines with J gene TRBJ1-1; no firm D call. V lost 5 bases and J lost 1, with 8 bases in between. The CDR3 is made up of 13 amino acids. Germline V gives CDR1 SGHTA, CDR2 FQGNSA. In DNA form, the CDR3 reads TGTGCCAGCAGCCCAAAGCGGAACACTGAAGCTTTCTTT. This translates into CASSPKRNTEAFF.

The V call is TRBV30, the J call TRBJ2-5, with 7 bases lining up with TRBD2. Germline CDR1 reads GTSNPN; CDR2 reads SVGIG (reference sequence). This CDR3 has 19 amino acids. J was trimmed by 4 bases and V by 2 bases; bases with no gene match: 22. The CDR3 coding sequence is TGTGCCTGGAGTCCGAAGATGGGGAGGGAATCGGGTTGGGCAGAGACCCAGTACTTC. Protein sequence: CAWSPKMGRESGWAETQYF.

The CDR3 nucleotides read TGTGCCAGCAGCTTCCTTGGGGGAAACGAGCAGTACTTC. Translated, it gives CASSFLGGNEQYF. The chain joins TRBV11-2 to TRBJ2-7; D is possibly TRBD1 or TRBD2 (5 bases each). V was trimmed by 3 bases and J by 5 bases, leaving 11 bases between them. The CDR3 spans 13 residues. CDR1 is SGHAT, CDR2 FQNNGV, per germline.

The J gene is TRBJ2-1, the V gene TRBV5-1, with D perhaps matching TRBD1 (6 bases). Germline V CDR1 and CDR2: SGHRS, YFSETQ. V dropped 1 base and J dropped 11 bases, with 10 bases sitting between them. The CDR3 runs to 12 residues. The CDR3 is CASSLLTGKQFF. The CDR3 region has the DNA TGCGCCAGCAGCTTGCTCACAGGGAAGCAGTTCTTC.